This TCR beta chain was captured in a study of blood T cell repertoires in COVID-19. TCRdb keeps only in-frame clones here, not all; method: immunoSEQ multiplex PCR. The sample holds about 130,000 clones, approximately 83% seen once. This CDR3 is built from 14 residues. The V and J ends lost 1 base and 0 bases respectively, with 4 bases between them. CDR1 and CDR2 from the germline V gene are SEHNR and FQNEAQ (reference sequence). The TCR was taken from a woman over 75 with acute or convalescent COVID-19. The sample taken for sequencing was peripheral blood. The chain joins TRBV7-9 to TRBJ2-1; D is unresolved. The CDR3, as DNA: TGTGCCAGCAGCTTAGAGAGCTCCTACAATGAGCAGTTCTTC. This encodes CASSLESSYNEQFF.